The clone carrying this T cell receptor beta chain has only one observation. Its specificity is not known. Per the authors' pipeline: ImmunoSEQ yielded junction-only sequences lacking quality scores, so filtering differed. Only in-frame clones appear in the TCRdb table, and some are missing; sequencing was by immunoSEQ multiplex PCR. D and trimming were read from the DNA, whereas the V and J calls and clone size are those reported in that table. The sample contains about 690,000 clones, roughly 88% of which appear only once. These data belong to a study of shared clonotypes between healthy human individuals. General study points: There were few donors, and this limited the genetic and exposure-history diversity represented.

The germline V gene has CDR1 MDHEN and CDR2 SYDVKM. The CDR3 is 14 amino acids. Trimming removed 4 bases from V and 0 bases from J, with 10 bases in between. The clonotype comes from a man younger than 35 in good health. Some clones in this sample may be carry-over from other donors' samples. The material sequenced was memory CD8+ T cells from PBMCs. The subset was: CD45RO+ cells pooled with CCR7-negative TemRA cells. V is TRBV28 and J is TRBJ2-7; a weak D match, TRBD2 (5 bases). CDR3 residues: CASSWPRDSYEQYF. Written as DNA, the CDR3 is TGTGCCAGCAGTTGGCCGAGGGACTCCTACGAGCAGTACTTC. Full variable domain (outside the CDR3, taken from reference TRBV28 and TRBJ2-7): DVKVTQSSRYLVKRTGEKVFLECVQDMDHENMFWYRQDPGLGLRLIYFSYDVKMKEKGDIPEGYSVSREKKERFSLILESASTNQTSMYLCASSWPRDSYEQYFGPGTRLTVT.